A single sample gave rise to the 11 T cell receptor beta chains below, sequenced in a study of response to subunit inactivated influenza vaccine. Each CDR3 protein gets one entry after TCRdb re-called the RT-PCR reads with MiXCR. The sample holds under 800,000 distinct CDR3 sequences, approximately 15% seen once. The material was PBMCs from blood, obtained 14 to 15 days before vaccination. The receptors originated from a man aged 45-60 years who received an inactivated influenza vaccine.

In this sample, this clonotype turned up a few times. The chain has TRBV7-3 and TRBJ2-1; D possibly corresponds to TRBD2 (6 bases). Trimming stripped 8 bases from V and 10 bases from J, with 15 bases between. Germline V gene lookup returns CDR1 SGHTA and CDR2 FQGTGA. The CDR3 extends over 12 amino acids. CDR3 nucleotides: TGTGCCAGCGGAAAGGGTAGCGGCGAGCAGTTCTTC. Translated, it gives CASGKGSGEQFF.

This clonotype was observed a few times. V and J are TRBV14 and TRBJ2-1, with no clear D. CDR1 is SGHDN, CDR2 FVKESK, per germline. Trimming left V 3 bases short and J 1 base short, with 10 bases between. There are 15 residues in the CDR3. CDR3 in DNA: TGTGCCAGCAGCCACGGCAGATTATCCTACAATGAGCAGTTCTTC. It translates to CASSHGRLSYNEQFF.

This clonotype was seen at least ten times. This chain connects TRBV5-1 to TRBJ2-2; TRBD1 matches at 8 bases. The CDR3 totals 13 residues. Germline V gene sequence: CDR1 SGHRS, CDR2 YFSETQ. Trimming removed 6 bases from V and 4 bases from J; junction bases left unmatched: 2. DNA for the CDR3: TGCGCCAGCACTGGACAGGGCACCGGGGAGCTGTTTTTT. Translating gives CASTGQGTGELFF. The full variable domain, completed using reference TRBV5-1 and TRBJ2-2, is KAGVTQTPRYLIKTRGQQVTLSCSPISGHRSVSWYQQTPGQGLQFLFEYFSETQRNKGNFPGRFSGRQFSNSRSEMNVSTLELGDSALYLCASTGQGTGELFFGEGSRLTVL.

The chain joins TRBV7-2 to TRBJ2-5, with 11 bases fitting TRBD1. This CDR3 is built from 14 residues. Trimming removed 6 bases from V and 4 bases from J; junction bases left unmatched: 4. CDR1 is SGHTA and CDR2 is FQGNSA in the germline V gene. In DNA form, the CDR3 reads TGTGCCAGCAGGACCGGGACAGGGGGAGAGACCCAGTACTTC. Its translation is CASRTGTGGETQYF.

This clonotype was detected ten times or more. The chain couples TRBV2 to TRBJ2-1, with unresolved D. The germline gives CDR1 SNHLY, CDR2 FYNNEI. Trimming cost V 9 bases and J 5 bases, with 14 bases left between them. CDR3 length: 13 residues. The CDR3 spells CASLKIRDNEQFF. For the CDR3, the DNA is TGTGCCAGTCTAAAGATCCGGGACAATGAGCAGTTCTTC.

Here the CDR3 reads CASSSRLVSPTQYF. In DNA, the CDR3 is TGTGCCAGCAGCTCCCGACTTGTTTCCCCTACGCAGTATTTT. The chain is built from TRBV9 and TRBJ2-3; D uncertain. The CDR3 is 14 residues long. Germline lookup yields CDR1 SGDLS and CDR2 YYNGEE. V was clipped by 4 bases and J by 8 bases, with 17 bases between them.

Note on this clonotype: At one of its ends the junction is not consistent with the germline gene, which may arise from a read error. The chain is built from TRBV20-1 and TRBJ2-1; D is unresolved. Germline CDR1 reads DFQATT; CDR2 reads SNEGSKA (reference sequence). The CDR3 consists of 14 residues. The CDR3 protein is CCARDPRPPGEQFF. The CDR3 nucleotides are TGCTGTGCTAGAGATCCCCGACCACCGGGTGAGCAGTTCTTC.

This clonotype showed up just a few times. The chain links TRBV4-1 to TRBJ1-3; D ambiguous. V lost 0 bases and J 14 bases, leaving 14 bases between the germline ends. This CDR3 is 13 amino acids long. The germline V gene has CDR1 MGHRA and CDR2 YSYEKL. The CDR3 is CASSQDGGPPLYF. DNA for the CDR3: TGCGCCAGCAGCCAAGATGGAGGGCCGCCCTTATATTTT.

CDR3 region: CAISEQRESGEQYF. In nucleotides, the CDR3 is TGTGCCATCAGTGAGCAGCGAGAATCGGGTGAGCAGTACTTC. This chain links TRBV10-3 with TRBJ2-7; no firm D call. Trimming took 2 bases from V and 7 from J, leaving 15 bases between them. The CDR3 totals 14 residues. Germline assignment: CDR1 ENHRY and CDR2 SYGVKD.

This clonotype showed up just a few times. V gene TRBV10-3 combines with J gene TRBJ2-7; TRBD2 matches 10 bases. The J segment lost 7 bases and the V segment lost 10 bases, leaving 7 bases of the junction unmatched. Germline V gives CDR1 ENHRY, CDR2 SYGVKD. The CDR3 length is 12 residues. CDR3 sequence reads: CATGLASGEQYF. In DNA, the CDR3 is TGTGCCACGGGACTAGCGTCCGGGGAGCAGTACTTC.

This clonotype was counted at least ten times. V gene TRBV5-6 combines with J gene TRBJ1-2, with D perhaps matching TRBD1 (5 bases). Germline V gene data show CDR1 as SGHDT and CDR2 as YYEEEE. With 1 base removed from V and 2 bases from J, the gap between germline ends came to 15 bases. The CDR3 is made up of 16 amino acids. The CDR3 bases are TGTGCCAGCAGCTTGAGGGTGTGGGGACCCAACTATGGCTACACCTTC. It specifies CASSLRVWGPNYGYTF.